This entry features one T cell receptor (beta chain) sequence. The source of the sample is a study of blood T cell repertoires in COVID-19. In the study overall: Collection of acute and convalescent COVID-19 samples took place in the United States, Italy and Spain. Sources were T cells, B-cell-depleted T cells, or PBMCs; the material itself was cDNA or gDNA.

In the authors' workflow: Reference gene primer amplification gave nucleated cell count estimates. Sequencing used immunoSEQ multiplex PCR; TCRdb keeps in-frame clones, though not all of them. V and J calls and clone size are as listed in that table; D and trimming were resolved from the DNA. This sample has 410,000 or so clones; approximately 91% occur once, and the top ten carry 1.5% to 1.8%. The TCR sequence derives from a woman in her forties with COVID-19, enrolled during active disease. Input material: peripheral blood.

CDR3 coding DNA: TGCGCCAGCCCGGTGCGGGCCACAACTAATGAAAAACTGTTTTTT. It specifies CASPVRATTNEKLFF. The rearrangement joins TRBV10-1 to TRBJ1-4; no reliable D call. Per the germline V gene, CDR1 is WNHNN and CDR2 is SYGVQD (reference sequence). V lost 8 bases, J lost 0 bases, and 13 bases lay in between. The CDR3 contains 15 residues.